This T cell receptor beta chain was documented in a study of shared clonotypes between healthy human individuals. Germline assignment: CDR1 SGHRS and CDR2 YFSETQ. V was clipped by 4 bases and J by 2 bases, with 9 bases between them. There are 13 residues in the CDR3. Profiled with immunoSEQ multiplex PCR; TCRdb holds only in-frame clones, not every one. The data show 2 million to 2.5 million clones, 90% to 97% seen once. For this clone: Distinct nucleotide sequences in the sample also encode this CDR3.

This chain joins TRBV5-1 and TRBJ2-5; D is undetermined. Sequenced material: naive CD4+ T cells sorted from blood. Subset noted: CD45RA+ positively selected. This sequence originates from a man aged 18 to 29 in good health. This chain's CDR3 is CASSPGQQETQYF. Written as DNA, the CDR3 is TGCGCCAGCAGCCCCGGTCAGCAAGAGACCCAGTACTTC. The whole variable domain, filled in from reference TRBV5-1 and TRBJ2-5, reads KAGVTQTPRYLIKTRGQQVTLSCSPISGHRSVSWYQQTPGQGLQFLFEYFSETQRNKGNFPGRFSGRQFSNSRSEMNVSTLELGDSALYLCASSPGQQETQYFGPGTRLLVL.